This section outlines one TCR beta chain sequence together with its context. Its antigen is undetermined. The PCR ran on 60 Vbeta and 13 Jbeta primers. Using immunoSEQ multiplex PCR, the repertoire was profiled, and TCRdb retains in-frame clones only, with some absent. This table holds 93,000 or so clones, 65% to 80% found once. This entry comes from a study of cytomegalovirus exposure and HLA in healthy donors. The V gene's germline CDR1 is LNHDA and CDR2 SQIVND (reference sequence). This CDR3 contains 13 residues. Germline trimming cut 8 bases from V and 4 bases from J; bases unmatched to any gene: 5. Study-wide results and caveats: Immune exposure was documented only through CMV serostatus.

The sample was PBMCs. The TCR originated in a woman in her late teens or twenties in good health and CMV-seropositive. This chain links TRBV19 with TRBJ1-1, with 9 bases aligning to TRBD1. The CDR3 here is CASGTGSFTEAFF. Here the CDR3 DNA reads TGTGCCAGTGGGACAGGGAGTTTCACTGAAGCTTTCTTT.